The 19 T cell receptor beta chains listed next were all sequenced from one sample in a study of neoadjuvant nivolumab and ipilimumab in lung cancer (dated by TCRdb to 2019 to 2021). The label giving this sample's time point can be read as: pretherapy, before neoadjuvant immune checkpoint inhibitors. The library was made by the immunoSEQ multiplex PCR assay. In its TCRdb copy, this immuneACCESS table keeps in-frame sequences only and misses some clones. Where compared with another copy, unresolved V genes explain less than half of these, and the others have no known cause. The sample profile shows under 50,000 clones; 85% to 90% of them were found once. Clones ranked in the top ten supply roughly 3.7% of the sample. Sequenced here: blood, sampled before neoadjuvant nivolumab, alone or with ipilimumab. The receptors originated from an adult with non-small cell lung cancer. Some clones in this sample may be carry-over from other donors' samples.

The rearrangement joins TRBV5-1 to TRBJ2-2; possibly TRBD1 or TRBD2 for D (5 bases each). The CDR3 loop spans 15 amino acids. The germline CDR1 and CDR2 sequences are SGHRS and YFSETQ. Trimming cost V 3 bases and J 10 bases, with 19 bases left between them. CDR3 loop: CASSWEYRDLEELFF. The CDR3 region has the DNA TGCGCCAGCAGCTGGGAATACCGGGACCTTGAGGAGCTGTTTTTT.

The genes are TRBV7-2 and TRBJ2-3; 11 nucleotides match TRBD2. Per germline, CDR1 SGHTA and CDR2 FQGNSA. With 1 base clipped from V and 3 bases from J, the junction kept 0 bases outside the gene matches. The CDR3 consists of 15 residues. DNA for the CDR3: TGTGCCAGCAGCTTAGGACTAGCGGGAACAGATACGCAGTATTTT. Amino acid sequence: CASSLGLAGTDTQYF. Using reference TRBV7-2 and TRBJ2-3 for the parts outside the CDR3, the full variable domain is GAGVSQSPSNKVTEKGKDVELRCDPISGHTALYWYRQSLGQGLEFLIYFQGNSAPDKSGLPSDRFSAERTGGSVSTLTIQRTQQEDSAVYLCASSLGLAGTDTQYFGPGTRLTVL.

This clone was found once. The J gene is TRBJ1-3, the V gene TRBV9, with no clear D. The V and J ends lost 4 bases and 2 bases respectively, with 10 bases between them. Germline CDR1 SGDLS, CDR2 YYNGEE. The CDR3 spans 14 residues. The CDR3 reads CASSSYSAGNTIYF. The CDR3 coding sequence is TGTGCCAGCAGCTCGTATTCTGCTGGAAACACCATATATTTT.

This chain connects TRBV6-4 to TRBJ1-5; tentatively, D is TRBD1 (6 bases). The V end was cut by 5 bases, the J end by 7 bases, with 12 bases between. Germline V gives CDR1 MRHNA, CDR2 SNTAGT. The CDR3 is made up of 13 amino acids. CDR3 amino acids: CASSNRDNQPQHF. In DNA form, the CDR3 reads TGTGCCAGCAGTAACCGGGACAACCAGCCCCAGCATTTT.

The chain uses TRBV7-8 and TRBJ2-7; TRBD2 is a possible D gene (5 bases). CDR3 size: 14 residues. The V end was cut by 2 bases, the J end by 2 bases, with 10 bases between. Looked up from germline, CDR1 is SGHVS and CDR2 is FQNEAQ. The CDR3 DNA sequence: TGTGCCAGCAGCTTACTCGAGGGAGCCTACGAGCAGTACTTC. Its translation is CASSLLEGAYEQYF.

The chain uses TRBV7-2 and TRBJ2-1, with D perhaps matching TRBD2 (5 bases). Deletions cut 2 bases from V and 7 bases from J, with 9 bases between. The CDR3 spans 13 residues. Germline loops: CDR1 SGHTA, CDR2 FQGNSA. CDR3 DNA: TGTGCCAGCAGCTTAAATAGGGAGAATGAGCAGTTCTTC. Protein product: CASSLNRENEQFF.

This chain uses TRBV27 with TRBJ1-5; D call uncertain. V lost 0 bases and J lost 0, with 3 bases in between. Germline V gene data show CDR1 as MNHEY and CDR2 as SMNVEV (reference sequence). The CDR3 contains 14 residues. This CDR3 is CASSLSYSNQPQHF. The CDR3 DNA reads as TGTGCCAGCAGTTTATCGTATAGCAATCAGCCCCAGCATTTT.

The J gene is TRBJ2-7, the V gene TRBV19; maybe TRBD1 (6 bases). Germline V gene lookup returns CDR1 LNHDA and CDR2 SQIVND (reference sequence). Trimming removed 7 bases from V and 6 bases from J, with 16 bases in between. The CDR3 has 13 residues. The CDR3 coding sequence is TGTGCCAGTACCACCCTTTTGGGGGCCGAGCAGTACTTC. Translated, it gives CASTTLLGAEQYF.

The CDR3: CASSYRGQEYEQYF. CDR3 DNA sequence: TGTGCCAGCAGTTACCGGGGGCAGGAATACGAGCAGTACTTC. The chain recombines TRBV6-6 with TRBJ2-7; D may be TRBD1 or TRBD2 (6 bases each). Per germline, CDR1 MNHNY and CDR2 SVGAGI (reference sequence). V lost 2 bases, J lost 4 bases, and 12 bases lay in between. The CDR3 sequence is 14 residues long.

The rearrangement uses TRBV9 and TRBJ2-3, with D uncertain. The V gene's germline CDR1 is SGDLS and CDR2 YYNGEE. The CDR3 is made up of 13 amino acids. With 0 bases removed from V and 6 bases from J, the gap between germline ends came to 8 bases. The CDR3 here is CASSVVQHDTQYF. CDR3 nucleotides: TGTGCCAGCAGCGTAGTCCAGCACGATACGCAGTATTTT.

The chain carries TRBV27 and TRBJ2-5; a possible D gene is TRBD2 (5 bases). Germline CDR1 and CDR2: MNHEY and SMNVEV (reference sequence). The CDR3 consists of 13 residues. Between the trimmed V and J ends, which lost 6 bases and 5 bases, there was a span of 13 bases. The CDR3: CASRLTRAETQYF. CDR3 nucleotide sequence: TGTGCCAGCAGACTCACTAGAGCTGAGACCCAGTACTTC.

The rearrangement links TRBV18 to TRBJ1-5; tentative D call: TRBD1 (5 bases). The CDR3 length is 14 residues. The V gene lost 1 base and the J gene lost 7 bases, with 11 bases spanning the gap. Germline assignment: CDR1 KGHSH and CDR2 LQKENI. In nucleotides, the CDR3 is TGTGCCAGCTCACCACAGGCGGGGGACCAGCCCCAGCATTTT. Translating it yields CASSPQAGDQPQHF.

V and J are TRBV30 and TRBJ1-1, with D possibly matching TRBD1 (5 bases). Trimming removed 8 bases from V and 3 bases from J, with 10 bases in between. CDR1 and CDR2 (germline): GTSNPN, SVGIG (reference sequence). CDR3 length equals 11 residues. In DNA form, the CDR3 reads TGTGCCGACAGTCGGGACACTGAAGCTTTCTTT. Amino acids: CADSRDTEAFF.

A single count supports this clone. The V call is TRBV9, the J call TRBJ2-7, with 10 bases matching TRBD2. Germline-derived CDR1 and CDR2 are SGDLS and YYNGEE. The junction had 8 bases not matched to a gene; V was cut back by 2 bases and J by 3 bases. This CDR3 region has 16 residues. For the CDR3, the DNA is TGTGCCAGCAGCGTTTCAGCGGGAGGGACCCTCTACGAGCAGTACTTC. Translating it yields CASSVSAGGTLYEQYF.

The J gene is TRBJ1-1, the V gene TRBV5-6; 7 nucleotides agree with TRBD1. The CDR3 loop spans 13 amino acids. Germline V CDR1 and CDR2: SGHDT, YYEEEE. Trimming at V came to 5 bases and at J to 0 bases, leaving 1 base not matched to a gene. The CDR3 nucleotides are TGTGCCAGCAGGGGACAGATGAACACTGAAGCTTTCTTT. This encodes CASRGQMNTEAFF.

This clone was seen a handful of times. V and J are TRBV7-9 and TRBJ2-7; D is unresolved. This CDR3 contains 13 residues. The germline gives CDR1 SEHNR, CDR2 FQNEAQ (reference sequence). The V gene lost 7 bases and the J gene lost 0 bases, with 10 bases spanning the gap. CDR3 region: CASNVASSYEQYF. The CDR3 DNA reads as TGTGCCAGCAACGTCGCGAGCTCCTACGAGCAGTACTTC.

The J gene is TRBJ2-2, the V gene TRBV5-1; 8 bases match TRBD1. Trimming at V came to 5 bases and at J to 1 base, leaving 10 bases not matched to a gene. The CDR3 consists of 17 residues. Germline V gene lookup returns CDR1 SGHRS and CDR2 YFSETQ. CDR3 sequence: CASRLSSGQGNTGELFF. DNA for the CDR3: TGCGCCAGCAGACTCTCCTCTGGACAGGGGAACACCGGGGAGCTGTTTTTT.

V is TRBV20-1 and J is TRBJ1-1; D possibly corresponds to TRBD1 (6 bases). The germline V and J ends were trimmed by 6 bases and 12 bases, with 14 bases remaining between them. CDR3 size: 10 residues. Germline V CDR1 and CDR2: DFQATT, SNEGSKA (reference sequence). CDR3 nucleotides: TGCAGTGCAGTAGGGACATGGCCTTTCTTT. Translated, it gives CSAVGTWPFF.

V and J are TRBV27 and TRBJ2-7; no clear D gene. Trimming removed 0 bases from V and 5 bases from J, with 8 bases in between. CDR3 size: 13 residues. The V gene's germline CDR1 is MNHEY and CDR2 SMNVEV (reference sequence). CDR3 sequence reads: CASSLSISNEQYF. CDR3 coding DNA: TGTGCCAGCAGTTTATCGATTAGCAACGAGCAGTACTTC.